Listed below are T cell receptor beta chains from one sample, sequenced in a study of OX40 agonist ivuxolimab in advanced cancers. Only in-frame clones appear in the TCRdb table, and some are missing; sequencing was by immunoSEQ multiplex PCR. This sample has about 58,000 clones, with roughly three quarters found just once. Sequences were derived from CD4+ or CD8+ T cells sorted from blood, sampled in a trial of the OX40 agonist ivuxolimab. The receptor set was obtained from an adult with an advanced solid tumor such as melanoma, head and neck, liver or kidney cancer. The CDR3 runs from the conserved cysteine through the conserved F or W.

V	J	CDR3
TRBV4-1	TRBJ1-2	CASSHETGANYGYTF
TRBV6-6	TRBJ1-5	CASSFYTNQPQHF
TRBV11-1	TRBJ2-7	CASSRGHGEQYF
TRBV10-2	TRBJ1-2	CASKLGGSLNYGYTF
TRBV11-3	TRBJ2-1	CASSQGTAREQFF
TRBV5-1	TRBJ2-7	CASSLADKQYF
TRBV30	TRBJ2-2	CAWSVRGQLLRTGELFF
TRBV20-1	TRBJ2-5	CSAPKETQYF
TRBV11-3	TRBJ2-1	CASSLGTGGYNEQFF
TRBV5-1	TRBJ2-7	CASSSEGGQGREQYF
TRBV7-6	TRBJ2-5	CASSLGQTQETQYF